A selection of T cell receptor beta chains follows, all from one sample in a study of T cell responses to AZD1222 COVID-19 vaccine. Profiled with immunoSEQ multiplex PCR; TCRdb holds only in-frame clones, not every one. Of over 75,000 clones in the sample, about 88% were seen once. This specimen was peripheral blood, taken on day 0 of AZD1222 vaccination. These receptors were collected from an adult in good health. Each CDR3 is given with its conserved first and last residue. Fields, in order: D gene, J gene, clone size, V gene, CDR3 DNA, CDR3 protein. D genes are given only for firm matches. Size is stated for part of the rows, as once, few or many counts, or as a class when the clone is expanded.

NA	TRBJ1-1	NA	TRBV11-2	TGTGCCAGCAGGGCGCCGGGAACTGAAGCTTTCTTT	CASRAPGTEAFF
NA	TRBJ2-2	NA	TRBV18	TGTGCCAGCTCAGCGAAAGGACAGAACACCGGGGAGCTGTTTTTT	CASSAKGQNTGELFF
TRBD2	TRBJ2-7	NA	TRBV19	TGTGCCAGTAGTATTGGGACTAGCAATTCCGAGCAGTACTTC	CASSIGTSNSEQYF
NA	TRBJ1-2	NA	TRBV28	TGTGCCAGCAGTATCCCCCGGGGTAGGGGTGGCTACACCTTC	CASSIPRGRGGYTF
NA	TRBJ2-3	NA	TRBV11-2	TGTGCCAGCAGCTTAGAGGCAGGGCTCACGTATTTT	CASSLEAGLTYF
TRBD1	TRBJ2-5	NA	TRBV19	TGTGCCAGTACCCTAACAGGGGCCCAAGAGACCCAGTACTTC	CASTLTGAQETQYF
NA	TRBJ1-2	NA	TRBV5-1	TGCGCCAGCAGGGCCGGGACAACAGACTATGGCTACACCTTC	CASRAGTTDYGYTF
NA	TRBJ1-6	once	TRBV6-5	TGTGCCAGCAGAGGAAGGGACCCCAATTCACCCCTCCACTTT	CASRGRDPNSPLHF
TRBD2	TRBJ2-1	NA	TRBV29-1	TGCAGCGCAATATCGGGACTAGCGGGAAAAAATGAGCAGTTCTTC	CSAISGLAGKNEQFF
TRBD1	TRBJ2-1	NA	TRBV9	TGTGCCAGCAGCGTCGGGACAGGGGGCTATGAGCAGTTCTTC	CASSVGTGGYEQFF
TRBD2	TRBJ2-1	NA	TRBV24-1	TGTGCCACCAGTGGGGGACTAGCGGGAAATGAGCAGTTCTTC	CATSGGLAGNEQFF
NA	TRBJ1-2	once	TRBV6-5	TGTGCCAGCAGTTCCGAACAGGGTCTTGGCTATGGCTACACCTTC	CASSSEQGLGYGYTF
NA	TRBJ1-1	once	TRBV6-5	TGTGCCAGCAGCTCCGTGGAGGGAAGGAACACTGAAGCTTTCTTT	CASSSVEGRNTEAFF
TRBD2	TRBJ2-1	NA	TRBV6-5	TGTGCCAGCAGTTATCTAGCGGGGGGGCCAAATGAGCAGTTCTTC	CASSYLAGGPNEQFF
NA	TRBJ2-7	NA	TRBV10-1	TGCGCCAGCAGTGAGTCTGCAGGGGACTACGAGCAGTACTTC	CASSESAGDYEQYF
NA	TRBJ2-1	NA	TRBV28	TGTGCCAGCAGTTCGAGGAATGAGCAGTTCTTC	CASSSRNEQFF
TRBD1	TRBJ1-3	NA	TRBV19	TGTGCCAGTAGTTATGGACAGGGGACCGCGTCGGACACCATATATTTT	CASSYGQGTASDTIYF
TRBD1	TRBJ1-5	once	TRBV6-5	TGTGCCAGCAGTTACTCTTACAGGGGTGGTCAGCCCCAGCATTTT	CASSYSYRGGQPQHF
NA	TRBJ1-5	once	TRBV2	TGTGCCAGCGTTCTCGCCGAGGGAGGCAATCAGCCCCAGCATTTT	CASVLAEGGNQPQHF
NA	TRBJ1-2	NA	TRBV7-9	TGTGCCAGCAGCTTGGGTTTGGGGAACTATGGCTACACCTTC	CASSLGLGNYGYTF
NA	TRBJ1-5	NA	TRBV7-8	TGTGCCAGCAGCTTAAAAGCCCTACAGCTCAATCAGCCCCAGCATTTT	CASSLKALQLNQPQHF
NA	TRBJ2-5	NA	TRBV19	TGTGCCAGTAGGAGGACAGCGGGTGAGACCCAGTACTTC	CASRRTAGETQYF
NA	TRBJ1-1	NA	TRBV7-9	TGTGCCAGCAGCACGCGGGGGATGGATACTGAAGCTTTCTTT	CASSTRGMDTEAFF
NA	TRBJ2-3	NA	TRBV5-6	TGTGCCAGCAGCATAAGCACAGATACGCAGTATTTT	CASSISTDTQYF
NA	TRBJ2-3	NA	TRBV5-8	TGTGCCAGCAGCTTGGGGGACAACGTAATAGGAGATACGCAGTATTTT	CASSLGDNVIGDTQYF
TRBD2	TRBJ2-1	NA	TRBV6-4	TGTGCCAGCAGTGACGGACTAGCGGGAGTCCCCAGGTTCTTC	CASSDGLAGVPRFF
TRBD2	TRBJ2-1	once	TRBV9	TGTGCCAGCAGCCCAGCTAGCGGGGTCTACAATGAGCAGTTCTTC	CASSPASGVYNEQFF
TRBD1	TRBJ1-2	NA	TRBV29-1	TGCAGCGTTGAATCTTGGATTCCGGACAGGGACTATGGCTACACCTTC	CSVESWIPDRDYGYTF
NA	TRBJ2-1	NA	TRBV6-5	TGTGCCAGCCTTGGGAGCAATGAGCAGTTCTTC	CASLGSNEQFF
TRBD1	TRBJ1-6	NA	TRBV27	TGTGCCAGCAGTCCCAGACAGGGAAACAATTCACCCCTCCACTTT	CASSPRQGNNSPLHF
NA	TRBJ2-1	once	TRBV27	TGTGCCAGCCGCCAGACCACGGTTTACAATGAGCAGTTCTTC	CASRQTTVYNEQFF
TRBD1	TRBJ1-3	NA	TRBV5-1	TGCGCCAGCAGCTTGGTGTCAGGGGGCTCTGGAAACACCATATATTTT	CASSLVSGGSGNTIYF
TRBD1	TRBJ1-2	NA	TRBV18	TGTGCCAGCTCGCCGGGACAGGCCTTCTATGGCTACACCTTC	CASSPGQAFYGYTF
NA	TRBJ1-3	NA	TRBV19	TGTGCCACCGGACAGCCTCACTCTGGAAACACCATATATTTT	CATGQPHSGNTIYF
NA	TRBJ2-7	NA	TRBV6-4	TGTGCCAGCAGTGACTCGTCTAGCCGGCAGTACTTC	CASSDSSSRQYF
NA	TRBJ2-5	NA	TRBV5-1	TGCGCCAGCAGCTTGCGGGGGTACGGGGAAGAGACCCAGTACTTC	CASSLRGYGEETQYF
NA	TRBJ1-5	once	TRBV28	TGTGCCAGCACCCCCACTGGGGGTGGGCCCCAGCATTTT	CASTPTGGGPQHF
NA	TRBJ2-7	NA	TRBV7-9	TGTGCCAGCAGCTTAGCAGGTGGGGACGAGCAGTACTTC	CASSLAGGDEQYF
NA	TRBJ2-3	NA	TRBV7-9	TGTGCCAGCAGCACCAGGGGTTGGCGGGATAGAGATACGCAGTATTTT	CASSTRGWRDRDTQYF
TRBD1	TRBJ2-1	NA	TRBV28	TGTGCCAGCAGCCTCGGACAGGGTCGGCAGTTCTTC	CASSLGQGRQFF
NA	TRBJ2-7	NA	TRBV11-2	TGTGCCAGCAGCTTAGATGCCGGACAGAATTACGAGCAGTACTTC	CASSLDAGQNYEQYF